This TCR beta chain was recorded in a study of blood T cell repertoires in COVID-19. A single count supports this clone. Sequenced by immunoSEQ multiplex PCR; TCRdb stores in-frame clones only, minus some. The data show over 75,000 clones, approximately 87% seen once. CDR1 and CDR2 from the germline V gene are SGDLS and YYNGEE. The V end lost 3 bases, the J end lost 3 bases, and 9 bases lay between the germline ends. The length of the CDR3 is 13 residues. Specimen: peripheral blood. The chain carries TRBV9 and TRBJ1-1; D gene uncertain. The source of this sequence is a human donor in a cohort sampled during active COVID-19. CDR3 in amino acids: CASSADTDTEAFF. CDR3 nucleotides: TGTGCCAGCAGCGCCGATACGGACACTGAAGCTTTCTTT.